These 16 T cell receptor beta chains were sequenced from one sample in a study of OX40 agonist ivuxolimab in advanced cancers. Library method: the immunoSEQ multiplex PCR assay. TCRdb stores this immuneACCESS table with in-frame sequences only. Part of the clones is absent; in the studies checked, under half of the shortfall reflects unresolved V genes, and no reason is known for the rest. This sample lists some 34,000 clones; about 88% were detected once. Jointly, the top ten make up roughly 21% of the sample. The material sequenced was CD4+ or CD8+ T cells sorted from blood, taken in a trial of the OX40 agonist ivuxolimab. These receptors originate from an adult with an advanced solid tumor such as melanoma, head and neck, liver or kidney cancer.

This clone has only a few counts. The V gene is TRBV9, the J gene TRBJ1-1; no definite D call. Trimming removed 0 bases at V and 2 bases at J, with 8 bases between. The CDR3 has 14 residues. Germline assignment: CDR1 SGDLS and CDR2 YYNGEE. The CDR3 DNA is TGTGCCAGCAGCGTAGCTTACAGAAACACTGAAGCTTTCTTT. Protein: CASSVAYRNTEAFF.

The rearrangement links TRBV5-7 to TRBJ1-5; D is undetermined. TRBV5-7 is recorded as an ORF, its role being uncertain. Trimming stripped 3 bases from V and 3 bases from J, with 10 bases between. CDR3 length equals 14 residues. DNA for the CDR3: TGTGCCAGCAGCTCGGAGGGTGTCAATCAGCCCCAGCATTTT. Translated: CASSSEGVNQPQHF.

The chain links TRBV27 to TRBJ2-3, with 15 nucleotides matching TRBD2. The V and J ends lost 5 bases and 3 bases, in that order; junction bases with no gene match: 9. Germline V gene lookup returns CDR1 MNHEY and CDR2 SMNVEV (reference sequence). CDR3 length: 18 amino acids. The CDR3 loop is CASSEQGGLAGGTDTQYF. Here the CDR3 DNA reads TGTGCCAGCAGTGAGCAGGGGGGACTAGCGGGAGGTACAGATACGCAGTATTTT.

The J gene is TRBJ2-7, the V gene TRBV10-3, with D possibly matching TRBD1 (6 bases). The length of the CDR3 is 14 residues. Germline V gene sequence: CDR1 ENHRY, CDR2 SYGVKD. V lost 0 bases and J 5 bases, leaving 11 bases between the germline ends. CDR3 amino acids: CAISESIGGNEQYF. CDR3 DNA sequence: TGTGCCATCAGTGAGTCGATAGGGGGAAACGAGCAGTACTTC.

This clone is a singleton in its sample. The rearrangement links TRBV9 to TRBJ1-1; TRBD1 agrees at 11 bases. After removal of 2 bases from V and 4 bases from J, the junction contained 4 bases not matched to a gene. The V gene's germline CDR1 is SGDLS and CDR2 YYNGEE. There are 15 residues in the CDR3. The CDR3 region is CASSVFGTGGTEAFF. The CDR3 region has the DNA TGTGCCAGCAGCGTCTTCGGGACAGGGGGCACTGAAGCTTTCTTT.

The V gene is TRBV4-1, the J gene TRBJ1-5; TRBD1 might be the D (5 bases). CDR3 length: 18 amino acids. V was cut by 0 bases and J by 2 bases, with 17 bases left in between. Germline values: CDR1 MGHRA, CDR2 YSYEKL. CDR3 amino acids: CASSQDRVWRGGNQPQHF. DNA of the CDR3: TGCGCCAGCAGCCAAGATCGGGTTTGGAGGGGTGGCAATCAGCCCCAGCATTTT.

This clone was counted between two and nine times. The rearrangement links TRBV18 to TRBJ2-3; D is unresolved. The CDR3 length is 14 residues. The V gene's germline CDR1 is KGHSH and CDR2 LQKENI. With 6 bases removed from V and 2 bases from J, the gap between germline ends came to 12 bases. CDR3 loop: CASSSGYFTDTQYF. In DNA form, the CDR3 reads TGTGCCAGCTCGTCGGGCTACTTCACAGATACGCAGTATTTT.

The chain combines TRBV25-1 with TRBJ1-6, with a tentative D call TRBD1 (6 bases). Per the germline V gene, CDR1 is MGHDK and CDR2 is SYGVNS. This CDR3 has 14 residues. Between the trimmed V and J ends, which lost 2 bases and 10 bases, there was a span of 12 bases. CDR3 amino acids: CASSESAGASPLHF. The CDR3 nucleotides are TGTGCCAGCAGTGAAAGTGCAGGGGCCTCACCCCTCCACTTT. The entire variable domain, with the rest obtained from reference TRBV25-1 and TRBJ1-6, is as follows: EADIYQTPRYLVIGTGKKITLECSQTMGHDKMYWYQQDPGMELHLIHYSYGVNSTEKGDLSSESTVSRIRTEHFPLTLESARPSHTSQYLCASSESAGASPLHFGNGTRLTVT.

The CDR3 coding sequence is TGTGCCAGCAGCGTACCTAAGGGACTAGCTTCTTACAATGAGCAGTTCTTC. Translated: CASSVPKGLASYNEQFF. The J gene is TRBJ2-1, the V gene TRBV9; TRBD2 aligns across 9 bases. This CDR3 contains 17 residues. Germline V CDR1 and CDR2: SGDLS, YYNGEE. The ends lost 1 base at V and 4 bases at J; junction bases unmatched: 9.

The chain is built from TRBV13 and TRBJ1-1; D unclear. The CDR3 covers 13 residues. V lost 5 bases and J lost 2, with 9 bases in between. Germline-derived CDR1 and CDR2 are PRHDT and FYEKMQ (reference sequence). The CDR3 DNA reads as TGTGCCAGCAGCATGACCCTAAACACTGAAGCTTTCTTT. Translating it yields CASSMTLNTEAFF.

In its sample, this clone was seen a few times. The junction shows a germline mismatch at one end, possibly a read error. The chain is built from TRBV7-9 and TRBJ1-2; no reliable D call. The length of the CDR3 is 14 residues. Germline V gene sequence: CDR1 SEHNR, CDR2 FQNEAQ (reference sequence). CDR3 sequence: CASTLVGPNYGYTF. The CDR3 region has the DNA TGTGCCAGCACCTTAGTCGGGCCGAACTATGGCTACACCTTC. Variable domain in full (rest from reference TRBV7-9 and TRBJ1-2): DTGVSQNPRHKITKRGQNVTFRCDPISEHNRLYWYRQTLGQGPEFLTYFQNEAQLEKSRLLSDRFSAERPKGSFSTLEIQRTEQGDSAMYLCASTLVGPNYGYTFGSGTRLTVV.

This chain connects TRBV7-2 to TRBJ2-5, with 8 bases aligning to TRBD2. The CDR3 has 16 residues. The germline V gene has CDR1 SGHTA and CDR2 FQGNSA. Trimming removed 2 bases from V and 4 bases from J; junction bases left unmatched: 9. The CDR3 sequence is CASSLNGGETRETQYF. In nucleotides, the CDR3 is TGTGCCAGCAGCTTAAACGGGGGGGAGACTAGAGAGACCCAGTACTTC.

The chain recombines TRBV5-1 with TRBJ2-7, with 7 bases identical to TRBD1. This CDR3 region has 15 residues. The ends lost 1 base at V and 5 bases at J; junction bases unmatched: 9. The V gene's germline CDR1 is SGHRS and CDR2 YFSETQ. In DNA form, the CDR3 reads TGCGCCAGCAGCTTGTTCGAGACAGGGTTTAACGAGCAGTACTTC. It specifies CASSLFETGFNEQYF.

The gene calls are TRBV9 and TRBJ2-5, with D unclear. Germline V gene lookup returns CDR1 SGDLS and CDR2 YYNGEE. This CDR3 spans 13 amino acids. V was shortened by 6 bases and J by 1 base, with 10 bases between the two germline ends. The CDR3 region is CASNEHGQETQYF. CDR3 DNA sequence: TGTGCCAGCAACGAACACGGCCAAGAGACCCAGTACTTC.

The chain carries TRBV4-1 and TRBJ1-3; D uncertain. The CDR3 consists of 13 residues. Germline V gene sequence: CDR1 MGHRA, CDR2 YSYEKL. V shed 3 bases and J shed 4 bases, with 7 bases lying between them. The CDR3 region is CASSQTGGNTIYF. In DNA form, the CDR3 reads TGCGCCAGCAGCCAGACGGGGGGAAACACCATATATTTT.

V and J are TRBV10-1 and TRBJ1-3, with no clear D. The CDR3 runs 14 residues. Trimming stripped 4 bases from V and 0 bases from J, with 7 bases between. CDR1 WNHNN and CDR2 SYGVQD come from the germline V gene (reference sequence). CDR3: CASSVGGSGNTIYF. CDR3 in DNA: TGCGCCAGCAGTGTCGGAGGCTCTGGAAACACCATATATTTT.